The present TCR beta chain was sequenced within a study of STAT5B mutations in CD4+ large granular lymphocyte leukemia (dated by TCRdb to between 2021 and 2024). Notes on the research overall: Among the healthy controls, the CDR3 'QG' motif was associated with a particular HLA allele. Flow cytometry on FACSCanto II or FACSVerse confirmed that purified fractions exceeded 95% purity among lymphocytes. TCRbeta repertoires of CD4+ T-cell large granular lymphocyte leukemia patients were compared with those of healthy blood donors. What the research found in general, with its limitations: TRBV06-family usage was enriched among the top patient clones (8/27) compared with healthy controls (2/35). Compared with healthy CD4+ repertoires, CD4-sorted patient repertoires appeared more clonal, and this difference remained even after the putative leukemic clones were removed. The data were not HLA-matched, and the relatively small sample size could explain the higher clonality seen in CD4+ compared with CD8+ T-LGLL. Main leukemic clonotypes were private to each patient, although roughly 26% appeared at low frequency in other patients' non-leukemic repertoires.

The CDR3 sequence holds 16 residues, the cysteine and phenylalanine included. Kept here is only the CDR3 DNA, which spans 48 bases and is read in frame from base 1. For this chain, trimming is 6 bases at the V end and 7 bases at the J end, and the number of junction bases without a gene match is 11. From a lookup of the germline V gene, CDR1 and CDR2 are MDHEN and SYDVKM. Turning to this clone: Its antigen specificity is not known. No qualities accompany the bases; no much larger clone lies one base away.

The immunoSEQ assay at survey resolution was used to sequence TCRbeta rearrangements from genomic DNA. In the authors' own workflow: In the TCR sequencing data, the lowest productive clonotype frequency that could be detected was 2.59 x 10-5. Analyses included only productive TCRbeta rearrangements, meaning complete and in-frame sequences. Simpson clonality, calculated in the immunoSEQ Analyzer version 3.0, was used as the measure of sample clonality. Clones were grouped by frequency into very rare, small, medium, large (1-20%) or hyperexpanded (>20%) categories. Generation probabilities were estimated with OLGA 1.2.3, V-gene circos plots were generated with VDJtools, specificities were searched for in VDJdb, and CDR3 motifs were identified with GLIPH. The table was pulled from immuneACCESS by TCRdb, which kept in-frame rearrangements only. Such tables lose some clones; where checked, under half of the loss comes from unresolved V genes, and the rest has no known cause. V, J and clone size derive from that table, while D and trimming were established from the DNA sequence. The sample data list 40,000 to 50,000 clones, and approximately 83% of these were observed just once. About 0.33% of the sample rests with the top ten.

The healthy control group was made up of around 37 blood donors, and the Finnish Red Cross blood service supplied their buffy coats. All TCR-sequenced material derived from peripheral blood: patient blood samples and healthy donor buffy coats. Ficoll-Hypaque gradient centrifugation was used to isolate peripheral blood mononuclear cells. CD4+ cells were purified magnetically from the buffy coats of healthy controls. The Gentra Puregene Cell and Tissue kit was used for genomic DNA extraction, and quantification was performed on a Qubit 2.0 fluorometer. The sample taken for sequencing was CD4+ T cells from blood buffy coats. The chain is made from TRBV28 and TRBJ2-1, with TRBD2 identical over 11 junction bases. The sequence came from a human donor in good health. The sequenced DNA is TGTGCCAGCAGCCGTCGAGGTAGCGGGAGGGTTAATGAGCAGTTCTTC. Its protein product is CASSRRGSGRVNEQFF. Full variable domain (CDR3 extended with the reference TRBV28 and TRBJ2-1 proteins): DVKVTQSSRYLVKRTGEKVFLECVQDMDHENMFWYRQDPGLGLRLIYFSYDVKMKEKGDIPEGYSVSREKKERFSLILESASTNQTSMYLCASSRRGSGRVNEQFFGPGTRLTVL.